The 21 T cell receptor beta chains below were found in one sample sequenced in a study of CD8 T cells in ankylosing spondylitis. TCRdb reanalysed the 5' RACE reads using MiXCR and keeps one entry per CDR3 protein. This table has about 840,000 distinct CDR3 sequences, about an eighth appearing once. General study points: Ankylosing spondylitis blood appeared to carry a characteristic TCR beta motif of roughly 8 highly homologous variants.

Their recognized antigens are unknown. Sequenced sample: blood, either unsorted or a sorted T cell fraction (not recorded which). The receptor set was obtained from a male donor with ankylosing spondylitis.

The chain uses TRBV6-2 or TRBV6-3 and TRBJ1-2; the match to TRBD1 covers 8 bases. The V gene's germline CDR1 is MNHEY and CDR2 SVGEGT. The CDR3 is 13 amino acids. V lost 6 bases and J lost 5; bases outside the gene matches: 5. CDR3 coding DNA: TGTGCCAGCAGAGGACAGGGATGGTATGGCTACACCTTC. It yields the protein CASRGQGWYGYTF.

This clonotype was counted a few times. V usage is TRBV10-3 and J usage is TRBJ2-4, with a tentative D call TRBD2 (5 bases). CDR3 length: 14 amino acids. V dropped 0 bases and J dropped 4 bases, with 7 bases sitting between them. Germline CDR1 and CDR2: ENHRY and SYGVKD. Written as DNA, the CDR3 is TGTGCCATCAGTGAGTCGCCGGGGAAAAACATTCAGTACTTC. It encodes CAISESPGKNIQYF.

This clonotype occurred a few times. This chain joins TRBV20-1 and TRBJ2-5; 14 positions agree with TRBD2. The V and J ends lost 3 bases and 14 bases, in that order; junction bases with no gene match: 8. This CDR3 has 13 residues. The germline gives CDR1 DFQATT, CDR2 SNEGSKA (reference sequence). DNA for the CDR3: TGCAGTGCTAGGTCGGGACTAGCGGGAGAATTTTACTTC. Its protein is CSARSGLAGEFYF.

This clonotype was found a few times. This chain joins TRBV27 and TRBJ2-3; the D is unclear. The CDR3 is made up of 16 amino acids. Looked up from germline, CDR1 is MNHEY and CDR2 is SMNVEV (reference sequence). V was pared by 5 bases and J by 1 base, with 16 bases between. The CDR3, as DNA: TGTGCCAGCAGTCCGGTCTCTCCCCCAGGCACAGATACGCAGTATTTT. Translated, it gives CASSPVSPPGTDTQYF.

This chain uses TRBV6-4 with TRBJ1-2, with TRBD1 identical over 7 bases. CDR1 and CDR2 from the germline V gene are MRHNA and SNTAGT. V was pared by 5 bases and J by 8 bases, with 8 bases of the junction left unmatched. This CDR3 spans 13 amino acids. For the CDR3, the DNA is TGTGCCAGCAGTTCCGACAGGGTGGAGGGCTACACCTTC. This translates into CASSSDRVEGYTF.

This clonotype occurred a few times. The chain links TRBV20-1 to TRBJ1-3, with D tentatively TRBD1 (6 bases). The CDR3 extends over 15 amino acids. Per germline, CDR1 DFQATT and CDR2 SNEGSKA (reference sequence). V lost 1 base and J 2 bases, leaving 12 bases between the germline ends. DNA for the CDR3: TGCAGTGCTAGAGTCCTCGACAGGCCTGGAAACACCATATATTTT. This codes for CSARVLDRPGNTIYF.

On this clonotype itself: It may be a read error: a sequence one base away is much more abundant. The chain has TRBV5-1 and TRBJ2-7, with TRBD1 matching over 7 bases. The CDR3 sequence is 15 residues long. Germline CDR1 SGHRS, CDR2 YFSETQ. Written as DNA, the CDR3 is TGCGCCAACAGCCAAAGACAGGGTTCGGTCTACGAGCAGTACTTC. Its translation: CANSQRQGSVYEQYF.

This clonotype was seen a single time. The rearrangement uses TRBV4-3 and TRBJ2-3; D is perhaps TRBD2 (6 bases). The germline CDR1 and CDR2 sequences are LGHNA and YSLEER. The CDR3 is 15 residues long. V was clipped by 4 bases and J by 1 base, with 12 bases between them. This CDR3 is CASSPGGFGTDTQYF. The CDR3 coding sequence is TGCGCCAGCAGCCCCGGGGGTTTCGGCACAGATACGCAGTATTTT.

In this sample, this clonotype turned up many times. One end of the junction is discordant with germline, which a read error may explain. This chain links TRBV5-1 with TRBJ2-7, with 8 bases identical to TRBD2. From germline, CDR1 is SGHRS and CDR2 YFSETQ. CDR3 length equals 12 residues. The CDR3 DNA sequence: TGCGCCAGCAGCGAGCCGGGACTAGAGTTATTTTTC. It yields the protein CASSEPGLELFF.

The rearrangement joins TRBV7-9 to TRBJ1-5, with D hard to call. Germline V gives CDR1 SEHNR, CDR2 FQNEAQ (reference sequence). The CDR3 loop spans 12 amino acids. V dropped 5 bases and J dropped 4 bases, with 6 bases sitting between them. The CDR3: CASSRRNQPQHF. CDR3 coding DNA: TGTGCCAGCAGCAGGAGGAATCAGCCCCAGCATTTT.

A few counts support this clonotype. This sequence joins TRBV18 and TRBJ2-5, with D tentatively TRBD2 (5 bases). V was trimmed by 2 bases and J by 0 bases, leaving 7 bases between them. Germline V gene sequence: CDR1 KGHSH, CDR2 LQKENI. CDR3 size: 14 residues. The CDR3 DNA sequence: TGTGCCAGCTCACCATCCGGGGACCAAGAGACCCAGTACTTC. Protein: CASSPSGDQETQYF.

This clonotype was observed a few times. The chain carries TRBV29-1 and TRBJ2-1, with D unresolved. Trimming stripped 6 bases from V and 0 bases from J, with 9 bases between. There are 13 residues in the CDR3. CDR1 and CDR2 from the germline V gene are SQVTM and ANQGSEA. Here the CDR3 reads CSVTSSSYNEQFF. The CDR3 DNA reads TGCAGCGTAACGAGTTCCTCCTACAATGAGCAGTTCTTC.

This clonotype was detected ten times or more. The rearrangement joins TRBV29-1 to TRBJ2-3, with TRBD1 matching 8 bases. The CDR3 is made up of 13 amino acids. V dropped 7 bases and J dropped 5; count of bases not matched to a gene: 8. Germline assignment: CDR1 SQVTM and CDR2 ANQGSEA. The CDR3 sequence: CSGRAGGRDTQYF. CDR3 sequence (DNA): TGCAGCGGGAGGGCAGGGGGCCGAGATACGCAGTATTTT.

This clonotype showed up just a few times. This chain links TRBV20-1 with TRBJ1-2; D unclear. V was clipped by 0 bases and J by 0 bases, with 8 bases between them. CDR1 and CDR2 from the germline V gene are DFQATT and SNEGSKA (reference sequence). The CDR3 is 14 residues long. The CDR3 coding sequence is TGCAGTGCTAGAGACGGAAGAGCTAACTATGGCTACACCTTC. Translation: CSARDGRANYGYTF.

V gene TRBV24-1 combines with J gene TRBJ2-3, with TRBD1 identical over 7 bases. Germline values: CDR1 KGHDR, CDR2 SFDVKD. With 3 bases clipped from V and 1 base from J, the junction kept 6 bases outside the gene matches. The CDR3 covers 16 residues. CDR3 residues: CATSDHQGVGTDTQYF. CDR3 sequence (DNA): TGTGCCACCAGTGATCACCAGGGGGTCGGCACAGATACGCAGTATTTT.

This chain uses TRBV29-1 with TRBJ1-4, with 7 bases matching TRBD1. CDR3 length: 12 residues. Germline V CDR1 and CDR2: SQVTM, ANQGSEA. Trimming removed 5 bases from V and 8 bases from J; junction bases left unmatched: 5. CDR3 coding DNA: TGCAGCGTTAGACAGGGATCGGAAAAACTGTTTTTT. Protein: CSVRQGSEKLFF.

The genes are TRBV5-5 and TRBJ1-1, with 8 bases fitting TRBD1. Germline loops: CDR1 SGHKS, CDR2 YYEKEE (reference sequence). The J segment lost 0 bases and the V segment lost 5 bases, leaving 6 bases of the junction unmatched. The CDR3 has 15 residues. This CDR3 reads CASRWDRPMNTEAFF. For the CDR3, the DNA is TGTGCCAGCAGGTGGGACAGGCCAATGAACACTGAAGCTTTCTTT.

This clonotype has at least ten counts. The chain recombines TRBV7-3 with TRBJ2-3, with D perhaps TRBD1 or TRBD2 (5 bases each). The CDR3 is 14 residues long. V lost 5 bases and J lost 4, with 13 bases in between. In germline, CDR1 is SGHTA, CDR2 FQGTGA. The DNA for the CDR3 is TGTGCCAGCAGCCCCGGGGCGTCCTCAGATACGCAGTATTTT. Protein sequence: CASSPGASSDTQYF.

There are a few counts of this clonotype. The V gene is TRBV9, the J gene TRBJ1-3; no firm D call. Germline V gene sequence: CDR1 SGDLS, CDR2 YYNGEE. The CDR3 runs 12 residues. The V and J ends lost 0 bases and 9 bases respectively, with 7 bases between them. CDR3 sequence: CASSVDRGTIYF. In DNA form, the CDR3 reads TGTGCCAGCAGCGTAGATCGGGGCACCATATATTTT.

The chain links TRBV7-9 to TRBJ1-2; D gene uncertain. V gave up 5 bases and J gave up 4 bases, with 11 bases separating them. From germline, CDR1 is SEHNR and CDR2 FQNEAQ (reference sequence). The CDR3 sequence is 13 residues long. DNA for the CDR3: TGTGCCAGCAGCCCCCCAGAGGTCTATGGCTACACCTTC. Protein product: CASSPPEVYGYTF.

The rearrangement uses TRBV20-1 and TRBJ2-1, with 11 bases identical to TRBD2. The trim removed 1 base at V and 1 base at J, leaving 3 bases unmatched. Germline V gene data show CDR1 as DFQATT and CDR2 as SNEGSKA (reference sequence). The length of the CDR3 is 16 residues. The CDR3 loop is CSARVASGGSYNEQFF. DNA of the CDR3: TGCAGTGCTAGAGTTGCTAGCGGGGGGTCCTACAATGAGCAGTTCTTC.